The 19 T cell receptor beta chains below come from one sample, sequenced in a study of T cells in Graves' hyperthyroidism and ophthalmopathy. There were TCR beta CDR3 regions amplified from RNA transcripts. HTBI primers were the set used in a first-round RT-PCR of the TCR CDR3. TCRdb re-called the multiplex PCR reads with MiXCR, one entry per CDR3 protein. The table includes about 700,000 distinct CDR3 sequences, around 15% detected once. The source material was blood. Receptor source: a woman under 30 with Graves' hyperthyroidism.

The chain uses TRBV3-1 and TRBJ1-2; the D is unclear. The CDR3 runs 15 residues. The germline CDR1 and CDR2 sequences are LGHDT and YNNKEL (reference sequence). Trimming took off 4 bases at V and 2 bases at J, with 14 bases between the two ends. In DNA form, the CDR3 reads TGTGCCAGCAGCCCCCGTATGGGAGGGAACTATGGCTACACCTTC. Translation: CASSPRMGGNYGYTF.

This chain joins TRBV3-1 and TRBJ2-1; maybe TRBD2 (5 bases). CDR3 length equals 15 residues. V was shortened by 4 bases and J by 9 bases, with 19 bases between the two germline ends. CDR1 is LGHDT and CDR2 is YNNKEL in the germline V gene (reference sequence). The CDR3 nucleotides are TGTGCCAGCAGCCCCGGACTTCCCGCGTCCACTGAGCAGTTCTTC. It translates to CASSPGLPASTEQFF.

The chain has TRBV9 and TRBJ2-3; D is possibly TRBD2 (6 bases). Germline CDR1 and CDR2: SGDLS and YYNGEE. V dropped 0 bases and J dropped 6 bases, with 14 bases sitting between them. The CDR3 runs 15 residues. For the CDR3, the DNA is TGTGCCAGCAGCGTAGTATCGGGAGCAGGGGATACGCAGTATTTT. As protein: CASSVVSGAGDTQYF.

The V gene is TRBV7-2, the J gene TRBJ2-7; D unclear. The DNA end favors TRBJ2-1, so the J call may be wrong. This CDR3 is built from 12 residues. CDR1 is SGHTA, CDR2 FQGNSA, per germline. DNA for the CDR3: TGTGCCAGCAGCTTAGAGGGCCACGAGCAGTTCTTC. This encodes CASSLEGHEQFF.

The V call is TRBV3-1, the J call TRBJ2-1, with 11 bases identical to TRBD2. After removal of 4 bases from V and 9 bases from J, the junction contained 5 bases not matched to a gene. Germline CDR1 and CDR2: LGHDT and YNNKEL (reference sequence). The CDR3 sequence is 14 residues long. CDR3 loop: CASSLSTSGIEQFF. CDR3 DNA: TGTGCCAGCAGCCTATCGACTAGCGGGATTGAGCAGTTCTTC.

The V and J genes are TRBV9 and TRBJ2-3, with D unclear. Germline V gives CDR1 SGDLS, CDR2 YYNGEE. V dropped 4 bases and J dropped 2 bases, with 11 bases sitting between them. CDR3 length equals 14 residues. The CDR3 region has the DNA TGTGCCAGCAGCCCAAGAGGTACCACAGATACGCAGTATTTT. Protein sequence: CASSPRGTTDTQYF.

CDR3 region: CASKMGLGDNEQFF. The CDR3 DNA follows: TGTGCCAGTAAGATGGGACTGGGAGACAATGAGCAGTTCTTC. The gene calls are TRBV9 and TRBJ2-1; D might be TRBD2 (6 bases). This CDR3 comprises 14 residues. The germline gives CDR1 SGDLS, CDR2 YYNGEE. V dropped 8 bases and J dropped 5 bases, with 17 bases sitting between them.

There are many counts of this clonotype. The genes are TRBV7-3 and TRBJ2-1, with 12 bases fitting TRBD2. V dropped 4 bases and J dropped 2; count of bases not matched to a gene: 9. Germline V gene lookup returns CDR1 SGHTA and CDR2 FQGTGA. The CDR3 spans 18 residues. CDR3 nucleotide sequence: TGTGCCAGCAGCTCCTCGACTAGCGGGAGATACCCCTACAATGAGCAGTTCTTC. Its translation is CASSSSTSGRYPYNEQFF.

The V gene is TRBV5-1, the J gene TRBJ2-1, with D hard to call. Germline V CDR1 and CDR2: SGHRS, YFSETQ. Trimming took off 2 bases at V and 7 bases at J, with 7 bases between the two ends. The CDR3 sequence is 12 residues long. For the CDR3, the DNA is TGCGCCAGCAGCTTCCAATTTAATGAGCAGTTCTTC. Its protein is CASSFQFNEQFF.

On this clonotype itself: Germline and junction disagree at one end, which may indicate a read error. The genes are TRBV10-3 and TRBJ2-1, with 9 bases lining up with TRBD2. The germline V gene has CDR1 ENHRY and CDR2 SYGVKD. The CDR3 totals 16 residues. The CDR3 DNA is TGTGCCAGCAGTTTTGCCCATAGCGGGGGTGACAATGAGCAGTTCTTC. It translates to CASSFAHSGGDNEQFF.

This chain links TRBV9 with TRBJ2-3; 10 bases are a match to TRBD1. From germline, CDR1 is SGDLS and CDR2 YYNGEE. V shed 0 bases and J 5 bases; nucleotides not matched to a gene: 9. The CDR3 is made up of 17 amino acids. For the CDR3, the DNA is TGTGCCAGCAGCGTAGCTCGGGACAGGGGTGAGGAAGATACGCAGTATTTT. Amino acids: CASSVARDRGEEDTQYF.

This clonotype appeared a few times. V is TRBV28 and J is TRBJ1-4; D uncertain. In germline, CDR1 is MDHEN, CDR2 SYDVKM. The CDR3 has 15 residues. V lost 7 bases, J lost 4 bases, and 16 bases lay in between. This CDR3 is CASTLSLPGNEKLFF. CDR3 sequence (DNA): TGTGCCAGCACCCTAAGTCTACCGGGTAATGAAAAACTGTTTTTT.

The V and J genes are TRBV20-1 and TRBJ2-5, with TRBD2 matching 16 bases. The CDR3 covers 13 residues. CDR1 and CDR2 from the germline V gene are DFQATT and SNEGSKA (reference sequence). V gave up 5 bases and J gave up 9 bases; unmatched junction bases: 3. The CDR3 DNA is TGCAGTGCTTCGGGACTAGCGGGAGGGCCCCAGTACTTC. It is translated as CSASGLAGGPQYF.

This clonotype was seen only a few times. This sequence may be a read error, since a much larger clone differs from it by one base. The J gene is TRBJ2-6, the V gene TRBV28; the D gene is possibly TRBD1 (5 bases). The germline CDR1 and CDR2 sequences are MDHEN and SYDVKM. The CDR3 extends over 12 amino acids. CDR3 sequence: CASRAGASVLTF. CDR3 DNA: TGTGCCAGCAGGGCTGGGGCCAGCGTCCTGACTTTC. Drawing the rest from reference TRBV28 and TRBJ2-6, the complete variable domain is DVKVTQSSRYLVKRTGEKVFLECVQDMDHENMFWYRQDPGLGLRLIYFSYDVKMKEKGDIPEGYSVSREKKERFSLILESASTNQTSMYLCASRAGASVLTFGAGSRLTVL.

This clonotype was seen more than once but under ten times. The V call is TRBV5-1, the J call TRBJ2-1; 12 nucleotides agree with TRBD1. The J segment lost 8 bases and the V segment lost 4 bases, leaving 10 bases of the junction unmatched. Looked up from germline, CDR1 is SGHRS and CDR2 is YFSETQ. The CDR3 has 16 amino acids. The DNA of the CDR3 is TGCGCCAGCAGCATCACCGGGACAGGGGGCTCGTATGAGCAGTTCTTC. The encoded protein is CASSITGTGGSYEQFF.

This clonotype was found many times. CDR3 sequence: CASSLNSREQYF. CDR3 DNA sequence: TGCGCCAGCAGCTTGAACAGCCGCGAGCAGTACTTC. This chain connects TRBV5-1 to TRBJ2-7; D not certain. With 1 base removed from V and 6 bases from J, the gap between germline ends came to 8 bases. The CDR3 totals 12 residues. Germline assignment: CDR1 SGHRS and CDR2 YFSETQ.

On this clonotype: This clone may be a read error of a much larger clone one base away. The V and J genes are TRBV27 and TRBJ2-3; 9 bases map to TRBD2. The CDR3 spans 14 residues. The V gene's germline CDR1 is MNHEY and CDR2 SMNVEV (reference sequence). The CDR3 DNA follows: TGTGCCAGCAGTGAAGCGGGGGGATCAGATATGCAGTATTTT. Amino acid sequence: CASSEAGGSDMQYF.

The table lists this clonotype with a few counts. V and J are TRBV20-1 and TRBJ1-6; D is undetermined. Germline loops: CDR1 DFQATT, CDR2 SNEGSKA (reference sequence). V lost 6 bases and J lost 10, with 19 bases in between. This CDR3 has 14 residues. CDR3 nucleotides: TGCAGTGCCCGCCCCGGCCCCGTGAAATCACCCCTCCACTTT. This encodes CSARPGPVKSPLHF.

The J gene is TRBJ2-7, the V gene TRBV20-1; 16 nucleotides match TRBD2. The CDR3 is 16 amino acids. CDR1 is DFQATT and CDR2 is SNEGSKA in the germline V gene (reference sequence). V shed 6 bases and J 4 bases; nucleotides not matched to a gene: 9. CDR3 nucleotide sequence: TGCAGTGCCTGGGGACTAGCGGGGGGGGAGCCGTACGAGCAGTACTTC. It translates to CSAWGLAGGEPYEQYF.